The rows below give T cell receptor beta chains drawn from one sample of a study of T cell repertoires in cytomegalovirus infection. From the reads, TCRdb called clonotypes with MiXCR, one entry per CDR3 protein. The data hold about 530,000 distinct CDR3 sequences, with 26% observed a single time. What was sequenced was PBMCs. The receptors originated from a human donor in good health (CMV status not recorded). Some clones in this sample may be carry-over from other donors' samples. The CDR3 runs from the conserved cysteine through the conserved F or W. The D gene is left open where the match is weak. Size is omitted from some rows. Given values are once, few, many or a class for expanded clones.

J: TRBJ1-4
V: TRBV7-9
size: .
D: .
DNA: TGTGCCAGCAGCCTATCAGCTTTCTCTAATGAAAAACTGTTTTTT
CDR3: CASSLSAFSNEKLFF

J: TRBJ1-3
V: TRBV6-2/TRBV6-3
size: .
D: .
DNA: TGTGCCAGCAGGAGACCGGGCCCCCGAGGAAACACCATATATTTT
CDR3: CASRRPGPRGNTIYF

J: TRBJ1-1
V: TRBV28
size: few
D: .
DNA: TGTGCCAGCACTCCGACTCGGAACACTGAAGCTTTCTTT
CDR3: CASTPTRNTEAFF

J: TRBJ2-1
V: TRBV7-9
size: few
D: .
DNA: TGTGCCAGCAGCTTATTTTACGCCTTGTTAAGATACAATGAGCAGTTCTTC
CDR3: CASSLFYALLRYNEQFF

J: TRBJ1-1
V: TRBV7-2
size: many
D: .
DNA: TGTGCCAGCAGCACCCAGGGGAACACTGAAGCTTTCTTT
CDR3: CASSTQGNTEAFF

J: TRBJ1-5
V: TRBV10-3
size: .
D: .
DNA: TGTGCCAGCCAGGCGGGGCAGGGAAGCAATCAGCCCCAGCATTTT
CDR3: CASQAGQGSNQPQHF

J: TRBJ2-1
V: TRBV5-1
size: .
D: TRBD2
DNA: TGCGCCAGCAGCTTTAGCGGGGGGGCCTACAATGAGCAGTTCTTC
CDR3: CASSFSGGAYNEQFF

J: TRBJ2-1
V: TRBV20-1
size: .
D: TRBD2
DNA: TGCAGTGCTAGAGGATCGGTAGCGGGAGAGCAGTTCTTC
CDR3: CSARGSVAGEQFF

J: TRBJ1-1
V: TRBV4-2
size: .
D: TRBD1
DNA: TGTGCCAGCAGCCAAGGACAGGGGGGCACTGAAGCTTTCTTT
CDR3: CASSQGQGGTEAFF

J: TRBJ2-2
V: TRBV15
size: .
D: TRBD2
DNA: TGTGCCACCCGACTAGCGGGAATCACCGGGGAGCTGTTTTTT
CDR3: CATRLAGITGELFF

J: TRBJ2-1
V: TRBV30
size: once
D: TRBD2
DNA: TGTGCCTGGAGCGTGGGACTAGCGGAAAATGAGCAGTTCTTC
CDR3: CAWSVGLAENEQFF

J: TRBJ1-3
V: TRBV7-2
size: few
D: .
DNA: TGTGCCAGCACCGCGGGAAATTCTGGAAACACCATATATTTT
CDR3: CASTAGNSGNTIYF

J: TRBJ2-1
V: TRBV4-3
size: .
D: .
DNA: TGCGCCAGCAGCCATGTTCCACCGGGGCCGGAGGGGACCTACAATGAGCAGTTCTTC
CDR3: CASSHVPPGPEGTYNEQFF

J: TRBJ1-2
V: TRBV7-6
size: .
D: .
DNA: TGTGCCAGCAGCGTGGGGGTGGCAGCTAACTATGGCTACACCTTC
CDR3: CASSVGVAANYGYTF

J: TRBJ2-1
V: TRBV29-1
size: .
D: TRBD2
DNA: TGCAGCGGTGCTAGCGGGGAAACCCACAATGAGCAGTTCTTC
CDR3: CSGASGETHNEQFF

J: TRBJ2-2
V: TRBV15
size: few
D: .
DNA: TGTGCCACCAGCAGAGGCTCAGGCGGGGAGCTGTTTTTT
CDR3: CATSRGSGGELFF

J: TRBJ2-1
V: TRBV12-3/TRBV12-4
size: many
D: TRBD2
DNA: TGTGCCAGCAGTCTAGGGACTAGCGGCGGTGAGCAGTTCTTC
CDR3: CASSLGTSGGEQFF

J: TRBJ1-2
V: TRBV18
size: .
D: .
DNA: TGTGCCAGCTCACTAGGCTTTACCCAGGATGGCTACACCTTC
CDR3: CASSLGFTQDGYTF

J: TRBJ2-3
V: TRBV11-3
size: few
D: TRBD2
DNA: TGTGCCAGCAGTTTTGATAGCGGGAGACCCCCCGATACGCAGTATTTT
CDR3: CASSFDSGRPPDTQYF